Described below is a single TCR beta chain sequence and its context. Its antigen is unknown. This CDR3 is 15 amino acids long. V lost 5 bases to trimming and J lost 6 bases, with 17 bases between them. CDR1 is SGHVS, CDR2 FQNEAQ, per germline. The PCR ran on 60 Vbeta and 13 Jbeta primers. Generated by immunoSEQ multiplex PCR, the TCRdb table keeps only in-frame clones and is missing some. The data hold fewer than 110,000 clones, with around 60% observed a single time. The sample belongs to a study of cytomegalovirus exposure and HLA in healthy donors. Study-wide results and caveats: In an earlier analysis, in 620 or so donors, most V segments appeared productive either ~87% or ~30% of the time.

Whereas donors were nominally healthy upon sampling, unrecorded immune exposures were probable. What was sequenced was PBMCs. The V call is TRBV7-8, the J call TRBJ1-5; unclear D gene. This TCR was recovered from a woman in her forties or fifties in good health and CMV-seronegative. The DNA for the CDR3 is TGTGCCAGCAGCATCACATCGGGAATTAGTCAGCCCCAGCATTTT. Its protein product is CASSITSGISQPQHF.